This TCR beta chain was identified in a study of OX40 agonist ivuxolimab in advanced cancers. Study background: Eligibility rules accepted prior anti-PD-1, anti-PD-L1 or anti-CTLA-4 therapy, and around 43% had some.

This CDR3 spans 18 amino acids. Germline V gives CDR1 LGHNA, CDR2 YNFKEQ. J was trimmed by 8 bases and V by 1 base; bases with no gene match: 11. Clones were sequenced by immunoSEQ multiplex PCR, and TCRdb holds only the in-frame ones, with some missing. The top ten hold 20% to 25% of the sample, which has around 36,000 clones, roughly 85% seen once. Study-level points and caveats: Among the nonresponders, some also had low normalized T-cell clonal expansion.

As for this clone: The antigen is unknown.

Sequences were derived from CD4+ or CD8+ T cells sorted from blood, sampled in a trial of the OX40 agonist ivuxolimab. This sequence joins TRBV4-2 and TRBJ2-1; 13 positions agree with TRBD2. The receptor comes from an adult with an advanced solid tumor such as melanoma, head and neck, liver or kidney cancer. In nucleotides, the CDR3 is TGTGCCAGCAGCCAAGTCCCCTGGACTAGCGGGAGACGGGATGAGCAGTTCTTC. Translated: CASSQVPWTSGRRDEQFF.